These 23 T cell receptor beta chains share one sample of origin, sequenced in a study of CXCR3-negative and CXCR3-positive naive CD8 T cells. Study-wide points: CXCR3-positive naive cells had more hydrophobic TRB CDR3s than CXCR3-negative naive cells.

Antigens for these TCRs are unknown. The authors made the TRB cDNA libraries by 5' RACE using UMI labels. TCRdb re-called the 5' RACE reads and shows each CDR3 protein once, DNA omitted. In all, the sample yields around 63,000 distinct CDR3 sequences. What was sequenced was naive CXCR3+ CD8+ T cells from blood. This sample's subset: CD45RO-CCR7+CD27+CD95- naive CD8+ T cells expressing CXCR3 (TNR3+). Source of these receptors: a human donor in good health. Some clones in this sample may be carry-over from other donors' samples.

The chain links TRBV5-1 to TRBJ2-3; TCRdb designates TRBD1, a call that cannot be tested without DNA. CDR1 is SGHRS and CDR2 is YFSETQ in the germline V gene. The CDR3 runs 17 residues. The CDR3 sequence: CASSLAGQGTSTDTQYF. The full variable domain, with the rest looked up from reference TRBV5-1 and TRBJ2-3, is KAGVTQTPRYLIKTRGQQVTLSCSPISGHRSVSWYQQTPGQGLQFLFEYFSETQRNKGNFPGRFSGRQFSNSRSEMNVSTLELGDSALYLCASSLAGQGTSTDTQYFGPGTRLTVL.

This chain uses TRBV29-1 with TRBJ2-1; with no DNA, the TCRdb D assignment of TRBD2 cannot be verified. Germline V gives CDR1 SQVTM, CDR2 ANQGSEA. The CDR3 spans 13 residues. The CDR3 loop is CSVVGLVDNEQFF.

The chain joins TRBV29-1 to TRBJ2-1; without DNA, the TCRdb call of TRBD2 cannot be checked. Germline V gene data show CDR1 as SQVTM and CDR2 as ANQGSEA. The CDR3 loop spans 11 amino acids. The CDR3 reads CSVEEPPTRFF.

The genes are TRBV10-1 and TRBJ2-1; lacking DNA, the TRBD2 call made by TCRdb goes unchecked. This CDR3 spans 14 amino acids. Germline CDR1 is WNHNN and CDR2 is SYGVQD (reference sequence). The CDR3 protein is CASSGGTSGSPQFF.

The chain carries TRBV19 and TRBJ2-3. The germline gives CDR1 LNHDA, CDR2 SQIVND (reference sequence). CDR3 length: 13 residues. CDR3 amino acids: CASSWVVADTQYF.

This chain's CDR3 is CASSSTVSSEAFF. The J gene is TRBJ1-1, the V gene TRBV7-9. The CDR3 is 13 amino acids. Germline loops: CDR1 SEHNR, CDR2 FQNEAQ (reference sequence). Filled out from reference TRBV7-9 and TRBJ1-1, the complete variable domain reads DTGVSQNPRHKITKRGQNVTFRCDPISEHNRLYWYRQTLGQGPEFLTYFQNEAQLEKSRLLSDRFSAERPKGSFSTLEIQRTEQGDSAMYLCASSSTVSSEAFFGQGTRLTVV.

The chain joins TRBV12-3 or TRBV12-4 to TRBJ2-3; without DNA, the TCRdb call of TRBD1 cannot be checked. This CDR3 has 15 residues. The CDR3 loop reads CASSPRSRVTDTQYF.

The chain links TRBV29-1 to TRBJ1-1; as DNA is missing, the TRBD1 call by TCRdb cannot be tested. This CDR3 region has 11 residues. Germline V lookup: CDR1 SQVTM, CDR2 ANQGSEA. CDR3 sequence reads: CSASRDTEAFF.

This rearrangement joins TRBV20-1 to TRBJ2-1; no DNA is available, so the TRBD1 call from TCRdb remains unchecked. Germline lookup yields CDR1 DFQATT and CDR2 SNEGSKA (reference sequence). The CDR3 runs 15 residues. Here the CDR3 reads CSAALGPRSYNEQFF.

The chain recombines TRBV4-3 with TRBJ2-2; the D call of TRBD1 rests on TCRdb alone, since no DNA is present to check it. This CDR3 comprises 17 residues. Germline CDR1 LGHNA, CDR2 YSLEER. The CDR3 loop is CASSETINGGYTGELFF.

This clonotype is labeled medium-sized based on frequency. The chain links TRBV29-1 to TRBJ2-6. The CDR3 runs 14 residues. Germline V lookup: CDR1 SQVTM, CDR2 ANQGSEA. The CDR3 loop reads CSAQSDSGANVLTF. Using reference TRBV29-1 and TRBJ2-6 for the parts outside the CDR3, the full variable domain is SAVISQKPSRDICQRGTSLTIQCQVDSQVTMMFWYRQQPGQSLTLIATANQGSEATYESGFVIDKFPISRPNLTFSTLTVSNMSPEDSSIYLCSAQSDSGANVLTFGAGSRLTVL.

This chain connects TRBV29-1 to TRBJ2-7. The CDR3 is made up of 12 amino acids. Germline values: CDR1 SQVTM, CDR2 ANQGSEA. This CDR3 is CSVAGGSYEQYF.

The V and J genes are TRBV7-9 and TRBJ1-4; TCRdb lists TRBD1, though no DNA is available to test this call. This CDR3 has 15 amino acids. CDR1 is SEHNR, CDR2 FQNEAQ, per germline (reference sequence). The CDR3 here is CASSPRTGINEKLFF. Full variable domain (missing parts from reference TRBV7-9 and TRBJ1-4): DTGVSQNPRHKITKRGQNVTFRCDPISEHNRLYWYRQTLGQGPEFLTYFQNEAQLEKSRLLSDRFSAERPKGSFSTLEIQRTEQGDSAMYLCASSPRTGINEKLFFGSGTQLSVL.

V gene TRBV4-3 combines with J gene TRBJ2-7. The CDR3 has 13 residues. Germline V gene data show CDR1 as LGHNA and CDR2 as YSLEER. The chain's CDR3 is CASSLRQWDEQYF.

The CDR3 spells CAISDVDTQYF. V is TRBV10-3 and J is TRBJ2-3. The CDR3 covers 11 residues. Looked up from germline, CDR1 is ENHRY and CDR2 is SYGVKD.

The gene calls are TRBV20-1 and TRBJ1-1; TCRdb gives TRBD1 as the D gene, but with no DNA this cannot be confirmed. The CDR3 extends over 22 amino acids. The V gene's germline CDR1 is DFQATT and CDR2 SNEGSKA (reference sequence). This CDR3 is CSARPHSPLAESMKLMNTEAFF.

The chain combines TRBV10-3 with TRBJ2-7. This CDR3 region has 15 residues. The germline CDR1 and CDR2 sequences are ENHRY and SYGVKD. The CDR3 here is CAISESEDSSYEQYF.

This sequence joins TRBV29-1 and TRBJ2-1; TCRdb's assignment of TRBD1 cannot be checked, as there is no DNA. Germline assignment: CDR1 SQVTM and CDR2 ANQGSEA. The CDR3 covers 15 residues. CDR3 sequence: CSVEIRGAAYNEQFF.

The V and J genes are TRBV28 and TRBJ2-3; as DNA is missing, the TRBD2 call by TCRdb cannot be tested. The CDR3 consists of 14 residues. Germline loops: CDR1 MDHEN, CDR2 SYDVKM. The CDR3 reads CATRIAGSTDTQYF.

CDR3 residues: CASSYRAAGAPRDTQYF. This chain uses TRBV6-6 with TRBJ2-3; no DNA is available, so the TRBD1 call from TCRdb remains unchecked. From germline, CDR1 is MNHNY and CDR2 SVGAGI (reference sequence). The CDR3 extends over 17 amino acids.

The rearrangement joins TRBV7-8 to TRBJ1-1; TCRdb lists TRBD1, though no DNA is available to test this call. The CDR3 consists of 13 residues. Per germline, CDR1 SGHVS and CDR2 FQNEAQ. CDR3 in amino acids: CASSPRDRTEAFF. The full variable domain, in which reference TRBV7-8 and TRBJ1-1 provide the parts outside the CDR3, is GAGVSQSPRYKVAKRGQDVALRCDPISGHVSLFWYQQALGQGPEFLTYFQNEAQLDKSGLPSDRFFAERPEGSVSTLKIQRTQQEDSAVYLCASSPRDRTEAFFGQGTRLTVV.

This chain links TRBV30 with TRBJ1-1; TCRdb names TRBD1, which stays unverified in the absence of DNA. CDR1 is GTSNPN and CDR2 is SVGIG in the germline V gene (reference sequence). This CDR3 is 13 amino acids long. The CDR3 is CAWSVGGNTEAFF.

This rearrangement joins TRBV7-2 to TRBJ1-1; TCRdb names TRBD1, which stays unverified in the absence of DNA. Germline CDR1 and CDR2: SGHTA and FQGNSA. The CDR3 spans 14 residues. CDR3 loop: CASSYTTANTEAFF. Full variable domain (remainder filled in from reference TRBV7-2 and TRBJ1-1): GAGVSQSPSNKVTEKGKDVELRCDPISGHTALYWYRQSLGQGLEFLIYFQGNSAPDKSGLPSDRFSAERTGGSVSTLTIQRTQQEDSAVYLCASSYTTANTEAFFGQGTRLTVV.